Sequencing of this T cell receptor beta chain was carried out in a study of T-cell reconstitution after alpha-beta-depleted transplantation in children. Findings of the study overall: Surviving thymic progenitors and recipient T cells were the source of high TCRbeta diversity at day 60 in some patients.

To note about this clonotype: Its antigen is still unknown.

The germline V gene has CDR1 SGHKS and CDR2 YYEKEE (reference sequence). This CDR3 comprises 17 residues. V was trimmed by 0 bases and J by 8 bases, leaving 20 bases between them. As it was prepared, the TCRbeta library received unique molecular identifiers. In TCRdb, the PCR reads were re-called with MiXCR into one record per CDR3 protein. The sample includes just over 950,000 distinct CDR3 sequences, roughly 31% of them seen just once. The sample in question was PBMCs, mostly from graft donor cells, obtained 360 days after TCRalphabeta/CD19-depleted stem cell transplant. The TCR sequence derives from a boy in the first two years of life who had a stem cell transplant for SCID, so the T cells may come from the graft donor. The J gene is TRBJ1-4, the V gene TRBV5-5; D unresolved. CDR3 coding DNA: TGTGCCAGCAGCTTGGTTGGACTGGGCGGGGTGGCGGAAAAACTGTTTTTT. This gives the protein CASSLVGLGGVAEKLFF. Complete variable domain (other parts from reference TRBV5-5 and TRBJ1-4): DAGVTQSPTHLIKTRGQQVTLRCSPISGHKSVSWYQQVLGQGPQFIFQYYEKEERGRGNFPDRFSARQFPNYSSELNVNALLLGDSALYLCASSLVGLGGVAEKLFFGSGTQLSVL.